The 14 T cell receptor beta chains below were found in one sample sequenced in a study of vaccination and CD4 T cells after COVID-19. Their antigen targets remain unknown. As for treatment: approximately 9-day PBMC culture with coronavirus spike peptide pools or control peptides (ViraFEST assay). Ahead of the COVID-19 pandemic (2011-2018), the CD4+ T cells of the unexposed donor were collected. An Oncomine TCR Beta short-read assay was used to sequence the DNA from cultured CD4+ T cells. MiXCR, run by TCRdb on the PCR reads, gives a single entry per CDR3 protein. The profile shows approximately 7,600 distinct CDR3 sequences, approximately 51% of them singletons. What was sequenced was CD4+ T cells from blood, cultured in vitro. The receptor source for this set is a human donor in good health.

CDR3 DNA: TGTGCCAGCAGTTTATCGATTGCCAGGGAGGCCTATGGCTACACCTTC. Protein product: CASSLSIAREAYGYTF. The chain links TRBV27 to TRBJ1-2; D possibly corresponds to TRBD1 (5 bases). Trimming took 0 bases from V and 4 from J, leaving 15 bases between them. This CDR3 has 16 amino acids. CDR1 is MNHEY and CDR2 is SMNVEV in the germline V gene (reference sequence).

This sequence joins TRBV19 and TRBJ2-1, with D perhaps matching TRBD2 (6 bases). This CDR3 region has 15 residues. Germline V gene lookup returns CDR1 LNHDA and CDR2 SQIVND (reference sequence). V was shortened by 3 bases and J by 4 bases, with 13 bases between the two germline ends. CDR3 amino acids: CASSIRGEVYNEQFF. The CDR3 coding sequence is TGTGCCAGTAGTATTCGTGGGGAGGTTTACAATGAGCAGTTCTTC.

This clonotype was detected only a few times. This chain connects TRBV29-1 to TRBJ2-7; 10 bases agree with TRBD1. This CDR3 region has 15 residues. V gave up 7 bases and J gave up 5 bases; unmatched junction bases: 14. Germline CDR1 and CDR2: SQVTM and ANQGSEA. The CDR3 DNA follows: TGCAGCGCAAAAAGGACAGGGGGGGTCGGGGACGAGCAGTACTTC. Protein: CSAKRTGGVGDEQYF.

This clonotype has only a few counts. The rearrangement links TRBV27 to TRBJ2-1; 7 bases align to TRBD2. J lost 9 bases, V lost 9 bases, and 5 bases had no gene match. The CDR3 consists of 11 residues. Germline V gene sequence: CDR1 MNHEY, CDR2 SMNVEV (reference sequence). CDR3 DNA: TGTGCCAGTAAGCGGGGTTTTGAGCAGTTCTTC. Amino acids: CASKRGFEQFF.

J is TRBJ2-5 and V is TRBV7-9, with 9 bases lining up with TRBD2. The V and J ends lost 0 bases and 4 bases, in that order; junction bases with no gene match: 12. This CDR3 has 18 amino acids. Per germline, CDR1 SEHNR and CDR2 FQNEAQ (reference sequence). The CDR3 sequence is CASSLAPGRGGSGETQYF. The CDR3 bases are TGTGCCAGCAGCTTAGCCCCAGGGCGGGGGGGCTCGGGAGAGACCCAGTACTTC.

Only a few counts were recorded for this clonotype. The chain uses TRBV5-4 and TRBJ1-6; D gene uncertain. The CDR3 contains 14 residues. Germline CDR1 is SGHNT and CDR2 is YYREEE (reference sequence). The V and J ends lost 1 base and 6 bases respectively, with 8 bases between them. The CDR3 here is CASSLNGVNSPLHF. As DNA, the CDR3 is TGTGCCAGCAGCTTGAACGGGGTTAATTCACCCCTCCACTTT.

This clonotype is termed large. CDR3 sequence: CSARLPRDGGYTF. The CDR3 DNA follows: TGCAGTGCTAGACTCCCCCGGGACGGAGGCTACACCTTC. The rearrangement uses TRBV20-1 and TRBJ1-2; D is possibly TRBD1 (5 bases). The CDR3 is 13 amino acids. CDR1 DFQATT and CDR2 SNEGSKA come from the germline V gene (reference sequence). V lost 2 bases and J 8 bases, leaving 15 bases between the germline ends.

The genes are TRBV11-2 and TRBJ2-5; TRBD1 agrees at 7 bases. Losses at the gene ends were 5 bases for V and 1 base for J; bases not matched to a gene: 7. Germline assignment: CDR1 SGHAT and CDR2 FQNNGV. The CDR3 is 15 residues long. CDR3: CASSRQGLSQETQYF. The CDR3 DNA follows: TGTGCCAGCAGCCGACAGGGCCTATCCCAAGAGACCCAGTACTTC.

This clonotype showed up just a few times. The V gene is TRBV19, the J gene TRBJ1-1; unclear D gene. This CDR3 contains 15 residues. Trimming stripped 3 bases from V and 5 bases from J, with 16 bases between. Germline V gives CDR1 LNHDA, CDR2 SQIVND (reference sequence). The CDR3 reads CASSIPQTGGTEAFF. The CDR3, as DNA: TGTGCCAGTAGTATCCCCCAGACCGGCGGAACTGAAGCTTTCTTT.

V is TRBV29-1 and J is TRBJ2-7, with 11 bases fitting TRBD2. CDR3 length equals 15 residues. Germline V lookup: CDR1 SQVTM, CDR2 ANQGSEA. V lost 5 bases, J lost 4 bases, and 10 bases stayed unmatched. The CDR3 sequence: CSVLRLAGKDYEQYF. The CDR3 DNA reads TGCAGCGTTCTTCGACTAGCGGGAAAGGATTACGAGCAGTACTTC.

CDR3 nucleotides: TGCAGTGCTAGAGAGGGGGGACAGGGACTTACTGAAGCTTTCTTT. Translated: CSAREGGQGLTEAFF. The V gene is TRBV20-1, the J gene TRBJ1-1; 9 bases align to TRBD1. The germline gives CDR1 DFQATT, CDR2 SNEGSKA (reference sequence). The CDR3 length is 15 residues. The trim removed 0 bases at V and 5 bases at J, leaving 7 bases unmatched.

The CDR3 DNA follows: TGTGCCAGCAGCTTGGGGGGACAGGGGATGAACACTGAAGCTTTCTTT. Amino acid sequence: CASSLGGQGMNTEAFF. The genes are TRBV5-4 and TRBJ1-1; 10 positions agree with TRBD1. The CDR3 contains 16 residues. The V and J ends lost 0 bases and 0 bases, in that order; junction bases with no gene match: 2. The germline gives CDR1 SGHNT, CDR2 YYREEE (reference sequence).

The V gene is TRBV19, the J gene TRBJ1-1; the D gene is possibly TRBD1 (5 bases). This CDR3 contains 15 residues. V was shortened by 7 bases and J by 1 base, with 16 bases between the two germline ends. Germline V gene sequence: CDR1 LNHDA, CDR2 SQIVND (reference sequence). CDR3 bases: TGTGCCAGTACCCCTTCGAGACAGCCGAACACTGAAGCTTTCTTT. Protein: CASTPSRQPNTEAFF.

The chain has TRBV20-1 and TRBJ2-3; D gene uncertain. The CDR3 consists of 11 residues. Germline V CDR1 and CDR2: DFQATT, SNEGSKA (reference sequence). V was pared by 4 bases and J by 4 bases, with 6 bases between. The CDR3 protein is CSATRSDTQYF. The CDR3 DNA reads TGCAGTGCTACAAGGTCAGATACGCAGTATTTT.